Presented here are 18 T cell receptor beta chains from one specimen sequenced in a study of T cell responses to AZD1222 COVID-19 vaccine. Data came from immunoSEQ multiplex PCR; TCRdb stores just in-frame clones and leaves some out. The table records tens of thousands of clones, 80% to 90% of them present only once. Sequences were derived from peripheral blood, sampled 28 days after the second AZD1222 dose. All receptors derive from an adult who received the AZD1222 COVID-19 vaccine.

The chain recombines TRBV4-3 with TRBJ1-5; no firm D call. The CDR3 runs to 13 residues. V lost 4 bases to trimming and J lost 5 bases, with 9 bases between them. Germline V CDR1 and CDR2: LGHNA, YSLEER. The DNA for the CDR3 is TGCGCCAGCAGCCCAGTAGTATATCAGCCCCAGCATTTT. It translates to CASSPVVYQPQHF.

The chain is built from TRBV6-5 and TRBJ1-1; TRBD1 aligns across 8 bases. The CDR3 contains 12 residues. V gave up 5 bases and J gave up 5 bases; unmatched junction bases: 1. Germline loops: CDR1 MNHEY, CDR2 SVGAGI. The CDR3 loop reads CASSRTGTEAFF. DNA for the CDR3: TGTGCCAGCAGTCGGACAGGGACTGAAGCTTTCTTT.

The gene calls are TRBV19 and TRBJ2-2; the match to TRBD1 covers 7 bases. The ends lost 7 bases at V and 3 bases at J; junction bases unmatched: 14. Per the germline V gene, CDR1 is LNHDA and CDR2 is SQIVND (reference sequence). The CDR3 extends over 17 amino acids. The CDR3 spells CASTLLPRGPDTGELFF. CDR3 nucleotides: TGTGCCAGTACCCTTCTTCCTAGGGGGCCGGACACCGGGGAGCTGTTTTTT.

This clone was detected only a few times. In DNA, the CDR3 is TGTGCCATCAGTGACCCCCCAAGAAGAGGTTCACCCCTCCACTTT. Translated: CAISDPPRRGSPLHF. The chain joins TRBV10-3 to TRBJ1-6; no clear D. This CDR3 comprises 15 residues. Germline V CDR1 and CDR2: ENHRY, SYGVKD. The V end was cut by 3 bases, the J end by 9 bases, with 15 bases between.

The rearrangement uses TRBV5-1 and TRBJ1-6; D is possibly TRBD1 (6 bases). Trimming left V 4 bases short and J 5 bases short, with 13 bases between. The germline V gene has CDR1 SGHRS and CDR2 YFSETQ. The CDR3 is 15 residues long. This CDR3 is CASSTGLEDNSPLHF. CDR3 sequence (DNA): TGCGCCAGCAGCACAGGGTTAGAAGATAATTCACCCCTCCACTTT.

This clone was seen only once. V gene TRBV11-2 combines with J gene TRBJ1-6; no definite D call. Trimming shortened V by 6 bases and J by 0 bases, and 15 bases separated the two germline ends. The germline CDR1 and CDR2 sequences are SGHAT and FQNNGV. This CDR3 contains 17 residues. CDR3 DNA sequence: TGTGCCAGCAGTTCGGGCCTCTACAGCTCCTATAATTCACCCCTCCACTTT. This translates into CASSSGLYSSYNSPLHF.

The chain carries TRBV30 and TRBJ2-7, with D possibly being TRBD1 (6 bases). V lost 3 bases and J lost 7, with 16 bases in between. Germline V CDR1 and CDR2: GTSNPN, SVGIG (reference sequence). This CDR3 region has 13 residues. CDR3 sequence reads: CAWSGTIPGEQYF. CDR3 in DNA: TGTGCCTGGAGCGGGACAATCCCAGGGGAGCAGTACTTC.

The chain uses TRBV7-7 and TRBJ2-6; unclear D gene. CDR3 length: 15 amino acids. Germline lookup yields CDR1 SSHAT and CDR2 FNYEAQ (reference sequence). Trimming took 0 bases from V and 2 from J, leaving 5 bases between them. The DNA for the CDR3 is TGTGCCAGCAGCTTAGCCATGACTGGGGCCAACGTCCTGACTTTC. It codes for CASSLAMTGANVLTF.

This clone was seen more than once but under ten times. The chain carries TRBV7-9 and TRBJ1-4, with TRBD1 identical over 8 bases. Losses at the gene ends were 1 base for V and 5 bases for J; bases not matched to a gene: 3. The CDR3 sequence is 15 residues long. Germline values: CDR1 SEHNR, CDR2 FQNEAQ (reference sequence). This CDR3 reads CASSLVTGGNEKLFF. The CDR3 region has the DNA TGTGCCAGCAGCTTAGTCACAGGGGGAAATGAAAAACTGTTTTTT.

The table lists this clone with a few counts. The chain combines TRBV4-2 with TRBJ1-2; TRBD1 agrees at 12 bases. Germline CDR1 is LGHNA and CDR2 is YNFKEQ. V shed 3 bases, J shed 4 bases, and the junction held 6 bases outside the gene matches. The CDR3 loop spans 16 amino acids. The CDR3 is CASSHRDRGPSYGYTF. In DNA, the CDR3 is TGTGCCAGCAGCCACAGGGACAGGGGGCCTAGCTATGGCTACACCTTC.

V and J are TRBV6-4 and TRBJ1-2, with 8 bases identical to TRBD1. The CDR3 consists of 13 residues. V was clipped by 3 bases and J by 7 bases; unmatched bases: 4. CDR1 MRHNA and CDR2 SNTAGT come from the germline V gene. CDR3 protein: CASSEPGGVGYTF. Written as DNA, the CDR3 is TGTGCCAGCAGTGAGCCAGGGGGCGTTGGCTACACCTTC.

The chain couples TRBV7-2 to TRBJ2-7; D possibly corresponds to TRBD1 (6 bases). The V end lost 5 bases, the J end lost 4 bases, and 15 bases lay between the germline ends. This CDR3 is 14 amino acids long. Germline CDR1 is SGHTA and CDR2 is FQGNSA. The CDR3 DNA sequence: TGTGCCAGCAGCCCACAGGGTAGAAAGTACGAGCAGTACTTC. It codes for CASSPQGRKYEQYF.

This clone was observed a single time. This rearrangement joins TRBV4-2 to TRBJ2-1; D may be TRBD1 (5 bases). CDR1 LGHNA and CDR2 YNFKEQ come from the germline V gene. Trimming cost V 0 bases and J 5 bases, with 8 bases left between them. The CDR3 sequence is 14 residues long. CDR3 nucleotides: TGTGCCAGCAGCCAAGAAGGGGCAAACAATGAGCAGTTCTTC. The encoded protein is CASSQEGANNEQFF.

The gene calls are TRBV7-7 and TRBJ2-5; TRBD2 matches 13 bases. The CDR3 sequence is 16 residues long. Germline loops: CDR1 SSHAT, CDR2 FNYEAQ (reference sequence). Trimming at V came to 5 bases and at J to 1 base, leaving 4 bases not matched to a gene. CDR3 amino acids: CASSLRLAGGQETQYF. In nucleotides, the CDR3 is TGTGCCAGCAGCCTCAGACTAGCGGGGGGCCAAGAGACCCAGTACTTC.

DNA for the CDR3: TGTGCCAGCAGCCCTGCACTAGCGAACAATGAGCAGTTCTTC. Encoded protein: CASSPALANNEQFF. The chain combines TRBV7-6 with TRBJ2-1; 7 bases line up with TRBD2. This CDR3 region has 14 residues. In germline, CDR1 is SGHVS, CDR2 FNYEAQ. The ends lost 5 bases at V and 5 bases at J; junction bases unmatched: 6.

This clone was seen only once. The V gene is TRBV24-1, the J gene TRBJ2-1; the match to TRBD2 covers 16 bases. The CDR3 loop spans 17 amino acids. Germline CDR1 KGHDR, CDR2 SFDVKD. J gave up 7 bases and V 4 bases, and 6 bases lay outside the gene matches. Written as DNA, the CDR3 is TGTGCCACCAGTGACCCCGGGACTAGCGGGGGGGTTAATGAGCAGTTCTTC. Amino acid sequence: CATSDPGTSGGVNEQFF.

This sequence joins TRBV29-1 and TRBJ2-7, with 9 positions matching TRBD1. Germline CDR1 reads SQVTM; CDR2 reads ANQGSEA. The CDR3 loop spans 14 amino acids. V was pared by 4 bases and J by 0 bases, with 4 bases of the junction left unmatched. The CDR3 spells CSVAGTGSSYEQYF. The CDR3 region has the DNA TGCAGCGTTGCCGGGACAGGGAGCTCCTACGAGCAGTACTTC.

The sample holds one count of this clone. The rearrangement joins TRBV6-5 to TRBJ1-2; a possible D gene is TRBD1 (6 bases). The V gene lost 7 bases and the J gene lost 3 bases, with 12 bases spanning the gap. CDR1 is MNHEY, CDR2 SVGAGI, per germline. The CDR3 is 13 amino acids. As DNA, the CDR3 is TGTGCCAGCACCCTGGACAGCTACTATGGCTACACCTTC. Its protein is CASTLDSYYGYTF.